This TCR beta chain was profiled in a study of cytomegalovirus exposure and HLA in healthy donors. Study in general: Among roughly 180 million T cells, an earlier analysis found roughly 110 million unique TCR beta sequences. Among the 300 to 500 donors who were genotyped, roughly 76% fell in the genetic ancestry cluster that is associated with self-reported Caucasian donors. Study-level points and caveats: TCR beta sequences reportedly predicted most subjects' HLA-A and HLA-B alleles accurately.

This CDR3 region has 18 residues. V was pared by 4 bases and J by 2 bases, with 24 bases between. Germline V gene data show CDR1 as MNHNS and CDR2 as SASEGT. PCR used 60 Vbeta primers and 13 Jbeta primers. Generated by immunoSEQ multiplex PCR, the TCRdb table keeps only in-frame clones and is missing some. The table lists about 120,000 clones, roughly 9.9% of them singletons. Comments on this clone: Its specificity is not known.

Sequencing input: PBMCs. The J gene is TRBJ2-7, the V gene TRBV6-1, with D possibly being TRBD1 (6 bases). The clonotype comes from a man aged 25 to 45 in good health and CMV-seronegative. For the CDR3, the DNA is TGTGCCAGCAGTGGGACCCAGGGACAATCCGTCGGAACCTACGAGCAGTACTTC. Encoded protein: CASSGTQGQSVGTYEQYF.